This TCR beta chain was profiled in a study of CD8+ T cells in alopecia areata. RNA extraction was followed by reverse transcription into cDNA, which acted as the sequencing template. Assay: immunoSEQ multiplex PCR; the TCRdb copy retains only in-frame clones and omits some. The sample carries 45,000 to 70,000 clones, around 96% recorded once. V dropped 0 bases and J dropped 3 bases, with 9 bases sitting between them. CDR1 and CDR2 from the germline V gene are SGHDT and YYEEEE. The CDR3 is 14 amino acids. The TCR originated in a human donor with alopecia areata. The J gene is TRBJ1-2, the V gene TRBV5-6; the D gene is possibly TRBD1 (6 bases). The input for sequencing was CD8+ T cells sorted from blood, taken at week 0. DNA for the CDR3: TGTGCCAGCAGCTTGGGGACAGTATACTATGGCTACACCTTC. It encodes CASSLGTVYYGYTF.